This entry features one T cell receptor beta chain sequence. These data originate in a study of blood T cell repertoires in COVID-19. For the study at large: Samples of COVID-19 (acute and convalescent) were obtained from the United States, Italy and Spain. T cells, B-cell-depleted T cells, or PBMCs supplied cDNA or gDNA.

Seattle participants joined during active infection and were tracked over time. Under the authors' procedure: Reference gene primers were amplified, and this amplification served to estimate nucleated cell counts. The assay was immunoSEQ multiplex PCR, and TCRdb's table has in-frame clones only and misses some. V, J and clone size are those of that table, while D and trimming were read from the DNA. The sample comprises fewer than 350,000 clones, around 88% of which are singletons, and 1.5% to 2% rests with the top ten. This TCR was sampled from a woman in her thirties with COVID-19, enrolled during active disease. The sample was peripheral blood.

Written as DNA, the CDR3 is TGTGCCAGCAGGGGACAGGTTGAGAATGAAAAACTGTTTTTT. Protein sequence: CASRGQVENEKLFF. The V and J genes are TRBV6-5 and TRBJ1-4, with 8 bases matching TRBD1. The germline V gene encodes CDR1 MNHEY and CDR2 SVGAGI. V lost 6 bases and J lost 5; bases outside the gene matches: 5. The CDR3 covers 14 residues.